What follows are 18 T cell receptor beta chains derived from one specimen sequenced in a study of cytotoxic CD8 clonotypes in ibrutinib-treated CLL. The protocol was immunoSEQ multiplex PCR, while the TCRdb copy is restricted to in-frame clones and leaves out a portion. The sample records fewer than 400,000 clones, roughly 67% being singletons. The sequencing here drew on PBMCs, taken after 36 months of ibrutinib treatment. All receptors come from a human donor with chronic lymphocytic leukemia.

This chain links TRBV25-1 with TRBJ1-4; TRBD1 might be the D (6 bases). There are 16 residues in the CDR3. V lost 5 bases, J lost 7 bases, and 20 bases lay in between. Germline CDR1 is MGHDK and CDR2 is SYGVNS. As DNA, the CDR3 is TGTGCCAGCAGTACATTAAACAGGGTCGGGGGTGAAAAACTGTTTTTT. This translates into CASSTLNRVGGEKLFF. The entire variable domain, with the rest obtained from reference TRBV25-1 and TRBJ1-4, is as follows: EADIYQTPRYLVIGTGKKITLECSQTMGHDKMYWYQQDPGMELHLIHYSYGVNSTEKGDLSSESTVSRIRTEHFPLTLESARPSHTSQYLCASSTLNRVGGEKLFFGSGTQLSVL.

This chain uses TRBV4-1 with TRBJ1-5; D uncertain. This CDR3 is built from 15 residues. Per germline, CDR1 MGHRA and CDR2 YSYEKL. The V end was cut by 0 bases, the J end by 5 bases, with 11 bases between. Here the CDR3 DNA reads TGCGCCAGCAGCCAAGACACAGCCAGAGATCAGCCCCAGCATTTT. Translating it yields CASSQDTARDQPQHF.

The genes are TRBV29-1 and TRBJ2-7; tentatively, D is TRBD2 (6 bases). The CDR3 covers 12 residues. Trimming cost V 4 bases and J 2 bases, with 9 bases left between them. CDR1 SQVTM and CDR2 ANQGSEA come from the germline V gene. CDR3 in DNA: TGCAGCGTTGGGGAGGTTACCTACGAGCAGTACTTC. Residues: CSVGEVTYEQYF.

The chain carries TRBV7-9 and TRBJ2-7; 7 bases line up with TRBD1. Trimming removed 2 bases from V and 2 bases from J; junction bases left unmatched: 6. The germline V gene encodes CDR1 SEHNR and CDR2 FQNEAQ (reference sequence). The CDR3 is 15 residues long. The CDR3 DNA sequence: TGTGCCAGCAGCTTACTACAGGGGCCCCCCTACGAGCAGTACTTC. This translates into CASSLLQGPPYEQYF.

This clone appeared a single time. The chain recombines TRBV2 with TRBJ1-2, with no clear D. Trimming took off 1 base at V and 0 bases at J, with 6 bases between the two ends. Looked up from germline, CDR1 is SNHLY and CDR2 is FYNNEI. CDR3 length: 14 amino acids. Here the CDR3 DNA reads TGTGCCAGCAGTGAAGATGCAGCTAACTATGGCTACACCTTC. This codes for CASSEDAANYGYTF.

For the CDR3, the DNA is TGTGCTAGTGCCCTGACATCCCGGGAGACCCAGTACTTC. Translation gives CASALTSRETQYF. This chain uses TRBV12-5 with TRBJ2-5; the D is unclear. Germline V gene sequence: CDR1 LGHNT, CDR2 FRNRAP. This CDR3 is built from 13 residues. Trimming stripped 7 bases from V and 5 bases from J, with 14 bases between.

This chain joins TRBV4-1 and TRBJ1-4; 10 bases agree with TRBD1. Unmatched junction bases numbered 18, after V lost 4 bases and J lost 10 bases. The CDR3 spans 18 residues. Per germline, CDR1 MGHRA and CDR2 YSYEKL. The CDR3 is CASSRDPGQGREGGKLFF. The CDR3 DNA sequence: TGCGCCAGCAGCCGAGACCCGGGACAGGGGCGAGAGGGTGGAAAACTGTTTTTT.

CDR3 DNA: TGTGCCAGCAGACTGACAGGGTTGGAGGGCTATGGCTACACCTTC. Its translation: CASRLTGLEGYGYTF. The rearrangement links TRBV6-1 to TRBJ1-2, with 7 positions matching TRBD1. Germline V gene data show CDR1 as MNHNS and CDR2 as SASEGT. The junction had 11 bases not matched to a gene; V was cut back by 6 bases and J by 4 bases. This CDR3 region has 15 residues.

This chain joins TRBV28 and TRBJ2-3; TRBD1 agrees at 10 bases. Unmatched junction bases numbered 9, after V lost 5 bases and J lost 4 bases. The CDR3 loop spans 16 amino acids. Germline V gene lookup returns CDR1 MDHEN and CDR2 SYDVKM. The CDR3 reads CASSTVGTGDADTQYF. DNA for the CDR3: TGTGCCAGCAGTACAGTAGGGACAGGGGATGCAGATACGCAGTATTTT. Using reference TRBV28 and TRBJ2-3 for the parts outside the CDR3, the full variable domain is DVKVTQSSRYLVKRTGEKVFLECVQDMDHENMFWYRQDPGLGLRLIYFSYDVKMKEKGDIPEGYSVSREKKERFSLILESASTNQTSMYLCASSTVGTGDADTQYFGPGTRLTVL.

The rearrangement links TRBV19 to TRBJ1-3; a possible D gene is TRBD1 (5 bases). V was trimmed by 3 bases and J by 0 bases, leaving 9 bases between them. The CDR3 consists of 15 residues. The germline V gene encodes CDR1 LNHDA and CDR2 SQIVND (reference sequence). CDR3 sequence (DNA): TGTGCCAGTAGTATGCGGACAAACTCTGGAAACACCATATATTTT. Translating gives CASSMRTNSGNTIYF.

The sample holds a few counts of this clone. This rearrangement joins TRBV5-1 to TRBJ1-1, with a possible D match to TRBD1 (5 bases). Per the germline V gene, CDR1 is SGHRS and CDR2 is YFSETQ. The ends were cut back, 2 bases at V and 3 bases at J, with 8 bases in the middle. This CDR3 region has 13 residues. CDR3 sequence: CASSFGAYTEAFF. The CDR3 coding sequence is TGCGCCAGCAGCTTCGGGGCGTACACTGAAGCTTTCTTT.

This rearrangement joins TRBV10-3 to TRBJ1-2; D not resolved. The germline V and J ends were trimmed by 3 bases and 8 bases, with 7 bases remaining between them. The germline CDR1 and CDR2 sequences are ENHRY and SYGVKD. CDR3 size: 11 residues. The CDR3 DNA reads TGTGCCATCAGTGACCCCGTGGGCTACACCTTC. Translated: CAISDPVGYTF.

This rearrangement joins TRBV4-1 to TRBJ1-4; D unclear. V lost 1 base, J lost 8 bases, and 8 bases lay in between. Per the germline V gene, CDR1 is MGHRA and CDR2 is YSYEKL. This CDR3 comprises 13 residues. The CDR3 nucleotides read TGCGCCAGCAGCCAAGTGGTCCGAGAAAAACTGTTTTTT. Its translation: CASSQVVREKLFF.

This rearrangement joins TRBV5-1 to TRBJ2-1; 7 bases are shared with TRBD1. The germline V gene encodes CDR1 SGHRS and CDR2 YFSETQ. This CDR3 is built from 16 residues. V shed 4 bases, J shed 0 bases, and the junction held 7 bases outside the gene matches. The CDR3 DNA sequence: TGCGCCAGCAGCCAAGGGGGCGCGGGCTCCTACAATGAGCAGTTCTTC. Protein: CASSQGGAGSYNEQFF.

CDR3 protein: CASSADRRNQPQHF. DNA of the CDR3: TGTGCCAGCAGCGCGGACAGGAGAAATCAGCCCCAGCATTTT. V is TRBV6-6 and J is TRBJ1-5, with TRBD1 identical over 7 bases. Unmatched junction bases numbered 6, after V lost 6 bases and J lost 4 bases. Germline CDR1 and CDR2: MNHNY and SVGAGI (reference sequence). The CDR3 spans 14 residues.

The genes are TRBV29-1 and TRBJ1-2; D uncertain. The germline CDR1 and CDR2 sequences are SQVTM and ANQGSEA. The CDR3 has 15 residues. V lost 8 bases and J lost 0, with 19 bases in between. The CDR3 protein is CSTEDFPAANYGYTF. The CDR3 DNA reads TGCAGCACGGAGGATTTTCCCGCAGCTAACTATGGCTACACCTTC.

About this clone itself: Other nucleotide sequences from this sample produce the same CDR3. The rearrangement uses TRBV20-1 and TRBJ2-7, with D perhaps matching TRBD1 (6 bases). The CDR3 totals 11 residues. CDR1 is DFQATT, CDR2 SNEGSKA, per germline (reference sequence). V lost 2 bases to trimming and J lost 6 bases, with 8 bases between them. The CDR3 nucleotides read TGCAGTGCTAGACAGGGGTCCGAGCAGTACTTC. Protein product: CSARQGSEQYF.

J is TRBJ1-2 and V is TRBV19; tentatively, D is TRBD1 (6 bases). This CDR3 contains 15 residues. Germline V gene data show CDR1 as LNHDA and CDR2 as SQIVND (reference sequence). Trimming pared 3 bases from V and 3 bases from J, leaving 14 bases between. CDR3 residues: CASSIDTGFDYGYTF. The CDR3 bases are TGTGCCAGTAGTATTGACACAGGGTTTGACTATGGCTACACCTTC. Drawing the rest from reference TRBV19 and TRBJ1-2, the complete variable domain is DGGITQSPKYLFRKEGQNVTLSCEQNLNHDAMYWYRQDPGQGLRLIYYSQIVNDFQKGDIAEGYSVSREKKESFPLTVTSAQKNPTAFYLCASSIDTGFDYGYTFGSGTRLTVV.